Listed below are T cell receptor beta chains from one sample, sequenced in a study of T cells in Graves' hyperthyroidism and ophthalmopathy. TCRdb passed the multiplex PCR reads through MiXCR, listing each CDR3 protein once. In the table there are some 580,000 distinct CDR3 sequences, approximately 15% of which are singletons. What was sequenced was blood. Source of these receptors: a woman between 40 and 55 years old with Graves' ophthalmopathy. Each CDR3 is given with its conserved first and last residue. Each record gives: V gene, D gene, clone size, J gene, CDR3 protein, CDR3 DNA. A D gene is named only where the DNA matches it firmly. Size values are once, few and many counts, or a class for expanded clones, and some rows have none.

v_call: TRBV7-9; d_call: TRBD2; clone_size: -; j_call: TRBJ2-2; cdr3_aa: CASSLMGLAGDTGELFF; cdr3_nt: TGTGCCAGCAGCTTAATGGGACTAGCGGGGGACACCGGGGAGCTGTTTTTT
v_call: TRBV2; d_call: -; clone_size: many; j_call: TRBJ2-3; cdr3_aa: CASSEGHLSTDTQYF; cdr3_nt: TGTGCCAGCAGTGAAGGGCACCTTAGCACAGATACGCAGTATTTT
v_call: TRBV18; d_call: -; clone_size: few; j_call: TRBJ1-2; cdr3_aa: CASSPPGRGEGYGYTF; cdr3_nt: TGTGCCAGCTCACCACCCGGACGGGGCGAGGGTTATGGCTACACCTTC
v_call: TRBV29-1; d_call: -; clone_size: -; j_call: TRBJ2-1; cdr3_aa: CSVGGLYNEQFF; cdr3_nt: TGCAGCGTTGGCGGCCTCTACAATGAGCAGTTCTTC
v_call: TRBV6-1; d_call: -; clone_size: few; j_call: TRBJ2-1; cdr3_aa: CASSRLANLNNEQFF; cdr3_nt: TGTGCCAGCAGCCGTCTAGCGAATCTTAACAATGAGCAGTTCTTC
v_call: TRBV30; d_call: -; clone_size: many; j_call: TRBJ2-1; cdr3_aa: CAWSPSNGVYNEQFF; cdr3_nt: TGTGCCTGGAGTCCATCAAACGGGGTCTACAATGAGCAGTTCTTC
v_call: TRBV18; d_call: -; clone_size: many; j_call: TRBJ1-2; cdr3_aa: CASSPLSGPDGYTF; cdr3_nt: TGTGCCAGCTCACCCTTGAGCGGGCCGGATGGCTACACCTTC
v_call: TRBV10-2; d_call: TRBD2; clone_size: -; j_call: TRBJ2-1; cdr3_aa: CASSSTSGRAYNEQFF; cdr3_nt: TGCGCCAGCAGCTCGACTAGCGGGAGGGCCTACAATGAGCAGTTCTTC
v_call: TRBV12-3/TRBV12-4; d_call: TRBD1; clone_size: many; j_call: TRBJ2-7; cdr3_aa: CASSPRQGTSYEQYF; cdr3_nt: TGTGCCAGCAGCCCCCGACAGGGCACCTCCTACGAGCAGTACTTC
v_call: TRBV5-1; d_call: -; clone_size: many; j_call: TRBJ1-1; cdr3_aa: CASSLGQRQTEAFF; cdr3_nt: TGCGCCAGCAGCTTGGGACAGCGGCAGACTGAAGCTTTCTTT
v_call: TRBV6-2/TRBV6-3; d_call: -; clone_size: few; j_call: TRBJ2-5; cdr3_aa: CASSQDSLRGTQYF; cdr3_nt: TGTGCCAGCAGTCAGGACAGCCTCCGGGGGACCCAGTACTTC
v_call: TRBV20-1; d_call: TRBD1; clone_size: many; j_call: TRBJ1-1; cdr3_aa: CSARGGTGADTEAFF; cdr3_nt: TGCAGTGCCCGGGGGGGGACAGGGGCCGACACTGAAGCTTTCTTT
v_call: TRBV9; d_call: -; clone_size: -; j_call: TRBJ1-1; cdr3_aa: CASSVSGGVTEAFF; cdr3_nt: TGTGCCAGCAGCGTATCGGGGGGTGTCACTGAAGCTTTCTTT
v_call: TRBV28; d_call: TRBD1; clone_size: many; j_call: TRBJ1-1; cdr3_aa: CASSLRGQGAGGNTEAFF; cdr3_nt: TGTGCCAGCAGTTTAAGGGGACAGGGGGCCGGTGGGAACACTGAAGCTTTCTTT
v_call: TRBV20-1; d_call: -; clone_size: -; j_call: TRBJ2-5; cdr3_aa: CSAKRREHETQYF; cdr3_nt: TGCAGTGCTAAGCGACGGGAACACGAGACCCAGTACTTC
v_call: TRBV5-6; d_call: TRBD2; clone_size: -; j_call: TRBJ2-3; cdr3_aa: CASSLSLTSGGTDTQYF; cdr3_nt: TGTGCCAGCAGCTTGTCTCTGACTAGCGGGGGAACAGATACGCAGTATTTT
v_call: TRBV9; d_call: -; clone_size: few; j_call: TRBJ1-1; cdr3_aa: CASQDVENTEAFF; cdr3_nt: TGTGCCAGTCAGGACGTGGAGAACACTGAAGCTTTCTTT
v_call: TRBV28; d_call: -; clone_size: few; j_call: TRBJ2-7; cdr3_aa: CASSSQGEQYF; cdr3_nt: TGTGCCAGCAGTTCCCAGGGCGAGCAGTACTTC
v_call: TRBV28; d_call: TRBD1; clone_size: many; j_call: TRBJ1-1; cdr3_aa: CASSLQDRFIQDTEAFF; cdr3_nt: TGTGCCAGCAGTTTACAGGACAGGTTCATACAGGACACTGAAGCTTTCTTT
v_call: TRBV18; d_call: -; clone_size: few; j_call: TRBJ1-1; cdr3_aa: CASSPRDSRNTEAFF; cdr3_nt: TGTGCCAGCTCACCACGGGACTCCAGGAACACTGAAGCTTTCTTT
v_call: TRBV4-1; d_call: TRBD1; clone_size: -; j_call: TRBJ2-6; cdr3_aa: CASSWTGTYSGANVLTF; cdr3_nt: TGTGCCAGCAGCTGGACAGGGACGTACTCTGGGGCCAACGTCCTGACTTTC
v_call: TRBV7-3; d_call: -; clone_size: many; j_call: TRBJ2-3; cdr3_aa: CASSSGTSVAAQYF; cdr3_nt: TGTGCCAGCAGCTCCGGGACATCAGTAGCCGCGCAGTATTTT
v_call: TRBV19; d_call: TRBD1; clone_size: -; j_call: TRBJ2-1; cdr3_aa: CASSPRTGTGNYNEQFF; cdr3_nt: TGTGCCAGTAGTCCTAGGACCGGGACAGGGAATTACAATGAGCAGTTCTTC
v_call: TRBV3-1; d_call: -; clone_size: many; j_call: TRBJ1-4; cdr3_aa: CASSLLGGRHEKLFF; cdr3_nt: TGTGCCAGCAGCCTCTTGGGGGGGCGTCATGAAAAACTGTTTTTT
v_call: TRBV28; d_call: -; clone_size: many; j_call: TRBJ2-5; cdr3_aa: CASSGREETQYF; cdr3_nt: TGTGCCAGCAGCGGCAGGGAAGAGACCCAGTACTTC
v_call: TRBV6-2/TRBV6-3; d_call: -; clone_size: many; j_call: TRBJ2-5; cdr3_aa: CASSYPGTPQETQYF; cdr3_nt: TGTGCCAGCAGTTACCCCGGGACACCTCAAGAGACCCAGTACTTC
v_call: TRBV9; d_call: TRBD2; clone_size: few; j_call: TRBJ2-1; cdr3_aa: CASSASGLAGGRQFF; cdr3_nt: TGTGCCAGCAGCGCCTCGGGACTAGCGGGAGGAAGGCAGTTCTTC
v_call: TRBV10-3; d_call: -; clone_size: -; j_call: TRBJ1-2; cdr3_aa: CAISGSTEDGYTF; cdr3_nt: TGTGCCATCAGTGGGTCGACAGAGGATGGCTACACCTTC
v_call: TRBV7-9; d_call: -; clone_size: many; j_call: TRBJ2-7; cdr3_aa: CASSLDGYYEQYF; cdr3_nt: TGTGCCAGCAGCTTAGACGGGTACTACGAGCAGTACTTC
v_call: TRBV5-1; d_call: -; clone_size: many; j_call: TRBJ1-1; cdr3_aa: CASSLEGKTEAFF; cdr3_nt: TGCGCCAGCAGCTTGGAGGGAAAGACTGAAGCTTTCTTT
v_call: TRBV11-2; d_call: -; clone_size: many; j_call: TRBJ2-3; cdr3_aa: CASSPQEVVDTQYF; cdr3_nt: TGTGCCAGCAGCCCCCAGGAGGTGGTAGATACGCAGTATTTT
v_call: TRBV6-1; d_call: -; clone_size: -; j_call: TRBJ1-2; cdr3_aa: CASSSGRSYGYTF; cdr3_nt: TGTGCCAGCAGTTCGGGACGGTCATATGGCTACACCTTC
v_call: TRBV7-9; d_call: -; clone_size: many; j_call: TRBJ2-1; cdr3_aa: CASSDPDQRPPYEQFF; cdr3_nt: TGTGCCAGCAGCGACCCCGACCAGAGACCTCCATATGAGCAGTTCTTC
v_call: TRBV28; d_call: -; clone_size: few; j_call: TRBJ1-4; cdr3_aa: CASSSLISNEKLFF; cdr3_nt: TGTGCCAGCAGTTCCCTTATTTCTAATGAAAAACTGTTTTTT
v_call: TRBV5-1; d_call: -; clone_size: many; j_call: TRBJ2-2; cdr3_aa: CASMRTTNTGELFF; cdr3_nt: TGCGCCAGCATGCGGACCACGAACACCGGGGAGCTGTTTTTT
v_call: TRBV20-1; d_call: -; clone_size: many; j_call: TRBJ1-4; cdr3_aa: CSANIRNEKLFF; cdr3_nt: TGCAGTGCTAATATCCGTAATGAAAAACTGTTTTTT
v_call: TRBV10-3; d_call: -; clone_size: few; j_call: TRBJ2-5; cdr3_aa: CAIRGAEQETQYF; cdr3_nt: TGTGCCATCCGCGGGGCGGAACAAGAGACCCAGTACTTC
v_call: TRBV5-6; d_call: TRBD2; clone_size: -; j_call: TRBJ2-3; cdr3_aa: CASSFGLGTDTQYF; cdr3_nt: TGTGCCAGCAGCTTTGGACTAGGGACAGATACGCAGTATTTT
v_call: TRBV10-2; d_call: TRBD1; clone_size: -; j_call: TRBJ2-1; cdr3_aa: CASSRTGVNEQFF; cdr3_nt: TGCGCCAGCAGTCGGACAGGGGTCAATGAGCAGTTCTTC
v_call: TRBV20-1; d_call: TRBD1; clone_size: few; j_call: TRBJ1-1; cdr3_aa: CSTRETGLNTEAFF; cdr3_nt: TGCAGTACTAGAGAGACAGGGTTGAACACTGAAGCTTTCTTT
v_call: TRBV6-9; d_call: -; clone_size: -; j_call: TRBJ2-2; cdr3_aa: CASMWVNTGELFF; cdr3_nt: TGTGCCAGCATGTGGGTCAACACCGGGGAGCTGTTTTTT
v_call: TRBV11-2; d_call: TRBD1; clone_size: many; j_call: TRBJ1-2; cdr3_aa: CASSRTPTGAGGRTGYGYTF; cdr3_nt: TGTGCCAGCAGCCGGACACCGACAGGTGCAGGGGGCCGGACGGGGTATGGCTACACCTTC
v_call: TRBV18; d_call: -; clone_size: many; j_call: TRBJ1-6; cdr3_aa: CASSPPPGTYSPLHF; cdr3_nt: TGTGCCAGCTCACCACCGCCAGGAACCTATTCACCCCTCCACTTT
v_call: TRBV4-3; d_call: -; clone_size: -; j_call: TRBJ2-2; cdr3_aa: CASSQGRTGLPDTGELFF; cdr3_nt: TGCGCCAGCAGCCAAGGGCGAACGGGGCTCCCTGACACCGGGGAGCTGTTTTTT
v_call: TRBV28; d_call: -; clone_size: many; j_call: TRBJ2-7; cdr3_aa: CASSFYTYEQYF; cdr3_nt: TGTGCCAGCAGTTTTTATACCTACGAGCAGTACTTC
v_call: TRBV7-9; d_call: -; clone_size: few; j_call: TRBJ1-1; cdr3_aa: CASSTEAVPNTEAFF; cdr3_nt: TGTGCCAGCAGCACAGAGGCGGTCCCGAACACTGAAGCTTTCTTT
v_call: TRBV20-1; d_call: -; clone_size: many; j_call: TRBJ1-1; cdr3_aa: CSASLSGNTEAFF; cdr3_nt: TGCAGTGCTTCCCTAAGCGGGAACACTGAAGCTTTCTTT
v_call: TRBV20-1; d_call: -; clone_size: few; j_call: TRBJ1-2; cdr3_aa: CSARDSRQPWGGYTF; cdr3_nt: TGCAGTGCTAGAGACTCCCGACAGCCCTGGGGTGGCTACACCTTC
v_call: TRBV18; d_call: TRBD1; clone_size: -; j_call: TRBJ2-7; cdr3_aa: CASSPDRGNEQYF; cdr3_nt: TGTGCCAGCTCACCAGACAGGGGGAATGAGCAGTACTTC
v_call: TRBV28; d_call: -; clone_size: many; j_call: TRBJ2-7; cdr3_aa: CASSWDGHRSYEQYF; cdr3_nt: TGTGCCAGCAGTTGGGACGGACATCGATCCTACGAGCAGTACTTC
v_call: TRBV6-1; d_call: -; clone_size: few; j_call: TRBJ2-5; cdr3_aa: CASSDWDTPPGEETQYF; cdr3_nt: TGTGCCAGCAGTGATTGGGACACCCCACCGGGCGAGGAGACCCAGTACTTC
v_call: TRBV6-1; d_call: -; clone_size: -; j_call: TRBJ2-7; cdr3_aa: CASSDGLANFYAYEQYF; cdr3_nt: TGTGCCAGCAGTGATGGGCTAGCGAACTTCTATGCCTACGAGCAGTACTTC
v_call: TRBV10-2; d_call: -; clone_size: many; j_call: TRBJ2-2; cdr3_aa: CASSEWLARTGELFF; cdr3_nt: TGCGCCAGCAGTGAGTGGCTAGCGCGAACCGGGGAGCTGTTTTTT
v_call: TRBV5-5; d_call: TRBD1; clone_size: many; j_call: TRBJ1-5; cdr3_aa: CASRATTGATPMAQHF; cdr3_nt: TGTGCCAGCAGGGCTACGACAGGGGCCACCCCAATGGCCCAGCATTTT
v_call: TRBV7-3; d_call: -; clone_size: many; j_call: TRBJ2-1; cdr3_aa: CASSPRLRNEQFF; cdr3_nt: TGTGCCAGCAGCCCTCGTTTGAGGAATGAGCAGTTCTTC
v_call: TRBV24-1; d_call: TRBD1; clone_size: many; j_call: TRBJ2-1; cdr3_aa: CATSDTSRGSNEQFF; cdr3_nt: TGTGCCACCAGTGACACGAGCAGGGGGTCTAATGAGCAGTTCTTC
v_call: TRBV28; d_call: -; clone_size: -; j_call: TRBJ2-4; cdr3_aa: CASSRGAQLAKNIQYF; cdr3_nt: TGTGCCAGCAGTCGGGGGGCGCAGCTAGCCAAAAACATTCAGTACTTC
v_call: TRBV6-6; d_call: -; clone_size: many; j_call: TRBJ2-7; cdr3_aa: CASSYSMAGSAYEQYF; cdr3_nt: TGTGCCAGCAGTTACTCGATGGCAGGTTCCGCCTACGAGCAGTACTTC
v_call: TRBV3-1; d_call: -; clone_size: many; j_call: TRBJ1-5; cdr3_aa: CASSQNFGTNQPQHF; cdr3_nt: TGTGCCAGCAGCCAAAACTTCGGGACAAATCAGCCCCAGCATTTT